This T cell receptor beta chain was sequenced for a study of blood T cells in healthy people across ages. The V and J ends lost 1 base and 6 bases, in that order; junction bases with no gene match: 11. Looked up from germline, CDR1 is LGHNA and CDR2 is YSLEER. This CDR3 region has 17 residues. The second PCR ran about 6 to 11 cycles with a sample-barcoded 5' primer and J-beta primers. TCRdb reprocessed the 5' RACE reads via MiXCR and lists one record per CDR3 protein. The sample has roughly 930,000 distinct CDR3 sequences; around 48% are singletons. Points from the study as a whole: Investigators treated diversity estimates from one million T cells as underestimates.

Comment on this clonotype: Its antigen remains unidentified.

This TCR derives from a man in his thirties or forties in good health. The source material was blood. The V gene is TRBV4-3, the J gene TRBJ2-3; TRBD2 matches 9 bases. The CDR3 region is CASSQVRLAVSEDTQYF. The DNA for the CDR3 is TGCGCCAGCAGCCAAGTTCGACTAGCGGTGTCAGAGGATACGCAGTATTTT.